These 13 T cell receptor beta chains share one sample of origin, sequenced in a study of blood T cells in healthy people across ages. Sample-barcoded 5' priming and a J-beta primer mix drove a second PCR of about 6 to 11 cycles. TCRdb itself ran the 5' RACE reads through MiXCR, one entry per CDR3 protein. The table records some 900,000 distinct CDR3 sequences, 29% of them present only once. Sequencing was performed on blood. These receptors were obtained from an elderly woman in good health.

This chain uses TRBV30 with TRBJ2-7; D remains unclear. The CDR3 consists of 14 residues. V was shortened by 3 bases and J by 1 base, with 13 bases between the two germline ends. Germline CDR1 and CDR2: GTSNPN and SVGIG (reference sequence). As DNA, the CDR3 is TGTGCCTGGAGCCGAGGAGTCCCGTCCTACGAGCAGTACTTC. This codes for CAWSRGVPSYEQYF.

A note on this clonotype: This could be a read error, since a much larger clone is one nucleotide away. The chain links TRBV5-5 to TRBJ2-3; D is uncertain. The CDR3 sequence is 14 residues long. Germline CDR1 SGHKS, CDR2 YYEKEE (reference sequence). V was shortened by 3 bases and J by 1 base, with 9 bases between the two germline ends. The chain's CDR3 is CASSWADRTDTQYF. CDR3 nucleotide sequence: TGTGCCAGCAGCTGGGCAGACCGCACAGATACGCAGTATTTT.

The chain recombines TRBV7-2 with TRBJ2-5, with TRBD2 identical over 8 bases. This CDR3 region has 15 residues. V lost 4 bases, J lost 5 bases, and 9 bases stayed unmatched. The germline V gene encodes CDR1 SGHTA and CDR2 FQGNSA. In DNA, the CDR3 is TGTGCCAGCAGCTCCCACTCCGGGGGGGAGGAGACCCAGTACTTC. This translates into CASSSHSGGEETQYF.

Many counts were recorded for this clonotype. The CDR3 here is CASKGGGGLSTDTQYF. The CDR3 nucleotides are TGCGCCAGCAAGGGCGGCGGGGGGCTAAGCACAGATACGCAGTATTTT. The rearrangement uses TRBV5-1 and TRBJ2-3; the match to TRBD2 covers 8 bases. V dropped 6 bases and J dropped 0; count of bases not matched to a gene: 9. The CDR3 covers 16 residues. Germline V gene lookup returns CDR1 SGHRS and CDR2 YFSETQ.

The CDR3 region has the DNA TGTGCCGGAACCGGGACAGCGGGTATTTACGAGCAGTACTTC. Translating gives CAGTGTAGIYEQYF. The chain has TRBV2 and TRBJ2-1, with a weak D call TRBD1 (7 bases). The J call may be faulty, since TRBJ2-7 better matches the DNA end. The CDR3 consists of 14 residues. Germline assignment: CDR1 SNHLY and CDR2 FYNNEI.

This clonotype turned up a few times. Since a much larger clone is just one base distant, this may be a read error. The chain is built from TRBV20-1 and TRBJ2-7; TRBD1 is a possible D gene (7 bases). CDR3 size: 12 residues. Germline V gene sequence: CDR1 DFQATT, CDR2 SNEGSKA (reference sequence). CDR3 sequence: CRATRTGEDQYF. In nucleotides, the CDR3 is TGCAGGGCTACTCGAACAGGGGAGGATCAGTACTTC.

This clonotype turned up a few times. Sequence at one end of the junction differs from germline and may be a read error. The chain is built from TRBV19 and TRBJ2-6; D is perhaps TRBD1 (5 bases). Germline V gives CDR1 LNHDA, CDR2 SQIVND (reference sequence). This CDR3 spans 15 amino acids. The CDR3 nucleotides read TGTGCCAGTAGTATAGACACCTCTGGGGCCGACGTCCTGACTTTC. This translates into CASSIDTSGADVLTF.

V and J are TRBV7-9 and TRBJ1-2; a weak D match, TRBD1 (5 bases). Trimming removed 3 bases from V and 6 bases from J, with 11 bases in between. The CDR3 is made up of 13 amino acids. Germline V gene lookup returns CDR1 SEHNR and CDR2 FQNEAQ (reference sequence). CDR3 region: CASSFGTFDGYTF. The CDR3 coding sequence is TGTGCCAGCAGCTTCGGGACTTTCGATGGCTACACCTTC.

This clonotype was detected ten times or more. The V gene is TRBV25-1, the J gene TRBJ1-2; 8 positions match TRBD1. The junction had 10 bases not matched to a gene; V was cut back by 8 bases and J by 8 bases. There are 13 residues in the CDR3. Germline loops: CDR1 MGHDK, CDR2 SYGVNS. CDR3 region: CASSTRTGSGYTF. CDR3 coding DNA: TGTGCCAGCTCCACCCGGACAGGGAGCGGCTACACCTTC.

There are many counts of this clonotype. CDR3 protein: CASSAAGRAFNEKLFF. The CDR3 DNA follows: TGTGCCAGCAGTGCGGCAGGCCGAGCCTTTAATGAAAAACTGTTTTTT. The chain couples TRBV25-1 to TRBJ1-4; D gene unclear. Trimming pared 4 bases from V and 4 bases from J, leaving 16 bases between. Germline CDR1 reads MGHDK; CDR2 reads SYGVNS. CDR3 length equals 16 residues. The entire variable domain, with the rest obtained from reference TRBV25-1 and TRBJ1-4, is as follows: EADIYQTPRYLVIGTGKKITLECSQTMGHDKMYWYQQDPGMELHLIHYSYGVNSTEKGDLSSESTVSRIRTEHFPLTLESARPSHTSQYLCASSAAGRAFNEKLFFGSGTQLSVL.

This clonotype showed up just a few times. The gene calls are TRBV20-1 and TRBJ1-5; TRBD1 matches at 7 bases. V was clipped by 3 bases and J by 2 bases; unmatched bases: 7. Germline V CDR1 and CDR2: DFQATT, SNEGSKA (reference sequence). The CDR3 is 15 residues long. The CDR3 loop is CSARTGKGGNQPQHF. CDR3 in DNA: TGCAGTGCTAGGACAGGGAAAGGGGGCAATCAGCCCCAGCATTTT.

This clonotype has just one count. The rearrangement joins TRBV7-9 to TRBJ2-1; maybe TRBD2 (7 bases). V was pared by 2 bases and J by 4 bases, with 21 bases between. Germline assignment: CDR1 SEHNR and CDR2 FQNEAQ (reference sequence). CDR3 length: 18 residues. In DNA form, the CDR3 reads TGTGCCAGCAGCTTACCCCCACGGGGGGCCACGTCTTACAATGAGCAGTTCTTC. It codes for CASSLPPRGATSYNEQFF.

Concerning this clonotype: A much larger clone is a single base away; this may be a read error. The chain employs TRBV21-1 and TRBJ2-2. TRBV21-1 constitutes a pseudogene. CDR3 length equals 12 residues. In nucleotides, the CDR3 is TGTGCCAGCACACTTAACACCGGGGAGCTGTTTTTT. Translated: CASTLNTGELFF.